This T cell receptor (beta chain) was profiled in a study of T cell responses to AZD1222 COVID-19 vaccine. Findings and caveats of the study: There were vaccine-associated CD4 TCRs across spike, dominant at 160-218 and 743-854.

There are 14 residues in the CDR3. Trimming removed 2 bases at V and 7 bases at J, with 9 bases between. Germline CDR1 and CDR2: MNHNS and SASEGT. Details on this clone: Its antigen remains unidentified. The sample contains more than one DNA sequence encoding this CDR3.

Clones were sequenced by immunoSEQ multiplex PCR, and TCRdb holds only the in-frame ones, with some missing. This sample carries some 88,000 clones, 90% of them seen once, and the ten largest clones take roughly 5.9%. This receptor was taken from an adult who received the AZD1222 COVID-19 vaccine. This chain uses TRBV6-1 with TRBJ1-6; D unresolved. The source material was peripheral blood, sampled 28 days after the second AZD1222 dose. CDR3 in amino acids: CASSESLGNSPLHF. CDR3 sequence (DNA): TGTGCCAGCAGTGAATCTCTGGGGAATTCACCCCTCCACTTT.